Listed below are T cell receptor beta chains from one sample, sequenced in a study of cytomegalovirus exposure and HLA in healthy donors. Profiled with immunoSEQ multiplex PCR; TCRdb holds only in-frame clones, not every one. The sample gives 150,000 or so clones, approximately 84% of which show up once; 1.4% is in the top ten. The sequencing input was PBMCs. All receptors come from a man aged 25-40 years in good health and CMV-seropositive. Each CDR3 is given with its conserved first and last residue. A D gene is named only where the DNA matches it firmly. Some rows have no size entry. The others give once, few or many, or a class for an expanded clone.

clone_size,d_call,j_call,v_call,cdr3_aa,cdr3_nt
.,.,TRBJ2-1,TRBV6-5,CASSGGTFNEQFF,TGTGCCAGCAGTGGAGGGACTTTCAATGAGCAGTTCTTC
once,.,TRBJ1-3,TRBV28,CASTISGNTIYF,TGTGCCAGCACAATCTCTGGAAACACCATATATTTT
.,.,TRBJ1-6,TRBV30,CAWMTSSYNSPLHF,TGTGCCTGGATGACAAGCTCCTATAATTCACCCCTCCACTTT
once,.,TRBJ2-1,TRBV12-5,CASATGSSYNEQFF,TGTGCTAGTGCCACCGGTAGCTCCTACAATGAGCAGTTCTTC
.,.,TRBJ2-1,TRBV5-5,CASSLVRQVNLSPEQFF,TGTGCCAGCAGCTTGGTTCGACAGGTGAACCTTTCACCTGAGCAGTTCTTC
.,TRBD2,TRBJ2-1,TRBV27,CASSFLGLADNEQFF,TGTGCCAGCAGTTTCTTGGGACTAGCGGACAATGAGCAGTTCTTC
.,TRBD1,TRBJ1-3,TRBV28,CASSLVGTGGHTIYF,TGTGCCAGCAGTTTAGTCGGGACAGGGGGCCACACCATATATTTT
.,.,TRBJ2-3,TRBV30,CAAARWSTDTQYF,TGTGCCGCGGCGCGCTGGAGCACAGATACGCAGTATTTT
few,.,TRBJ2-6,TRBV18,CASSPGLRGDGANVLTF,TGTGCCAGCTCACCAGGGTTAAGAGGCGACGGGGCCAACGTCCTGACTTTC
.,.,TRBJ2-7,TRBV28,CATGGPREQYF,TGTGCCACCGGGGGGCCTCGGGAGCAGTACTTC
.,.,TRBJ2-7,TRBV9,CASSVELNTEQYF,TGTGCCAGCAGCGTAGAATTAAACACCGAGCAGTACTTC
.,TRBD1,TRBJ1-6,TRBV28,CASSPPTGNLSPLHF,TGTGCCAGCAGTCCACCGACAGGGAACCTTTCACCCCTCCACTTT
.,.,TRBJ1-1,TRBV7-9,CASSLAGGNPNTEAFF,TGTGCCAGCAGCTTAGCTGGGGGGAACCCAAACACTGAAGCTTTCTTT
.,.,TRBJ1-1,TRBV28,CASSLFEDPEAFF,TGTGCCAGCAGTTTATTCGAGGATCCTGAAGCTTTCTTT
.,.,TRBJ2-5,TRBV5-4,CASSLDRTETQYF,TGTGCCAGCAGCTTGGACAGGACGGAGACCCAGTACTTC
.,.,TRBJ1-6,TRBV9,CASSVTGSPLHF,TGTGCCAGCAGCGTAACAGGGTCACCCCTCCACTTT
.,TRBD1,TRBJ1-5,TRBV2,CASSRQTGQVPHF,TGTGCCAGCAGTCGACAAACGGGACAGGTCCCGCATTTT
.,TRBD1,TRBJ2-3,TRBV6-1,CASSHPGQYTDTQYF,TGTGCCAGCAGCCACCCGGGACAGTACACAGATACGCAGTATTTT
.,.,TRBJ1-1,TRBV11-2,CASGGGNTEAFF,TGTGCCAGCGGGGGGGGGAACACTGAAGCTTTCTTT
.,TRBD2,TRBJ2-1,TRBV7-6,CASSFSTSGGNEQFF,TGTGCCAGCAGCTTCAGTACTAGCGGGGGGAATGAGCAGTTCTTC
few,TRBD1,TRBJ2-7,TRBV19,CASSIVGQKSYEQYF,TGTGCCAGTAGTATCGTGGGACAGAAATCCTACGAGCAGTACTTC
.,.,TRBJ1-1,TRBV5-6,CASSLGALNTEAFF,TGTGCCAGCAGCTTGGGAGCCTTGAACACTGAAGCTTTCTTT
.,TRBD2,TRBJ2-3,TRBV7-9,CASSGSGAPQGTDTQYF,TGTGCCAGCAGCGGGAGCGGGGCCCCGCAAGGCACAGATACGCAGTATTTT
.,TRBD2,TRBJ2-3,TRBV7-6,CASSSLGGSSTDTQYF,TGTGCCAGCAGCTCTTTGGGGGGGTCTAGCACAGATACGCAGTATTTT
once,TRBD1,TRBJ1-6,TRBV2,CASSEARGQVIYNSPLHF,TGTGCCAGCAGTGAAGCTCGAGGACAGGTGATCTATAATTCACCCCTCCACTTT
few,.,TRBJ1-3,TRBV6-6,CASSYLQSGNTIYF,TGTGCCAGCAGTTACTTACAATCTGGAAACACCATATATTTT
.,TRBD1,TRBJ1-2,TRBV9,CASSVGDRGLYGYTF,TGTGCCAGCAGCGTAGGGGACAGGGGGCTTTATGGCTACACCTTC
.,.,TRBJ1-1,TRBV7-8,CASSPLEGTNTEAFF,TGTGCCAGCAGCCCCCTAGAGGGCACGAACACTGAAGCTTTCTTT
.,TRBD2,TRBJ2-1,TRBV6-1,CASSEAITSGSFNEQFF,TGTGCCAGCAGTGAAGCTATAACTAGCGGGAGTTTTAATGAGCAGTTCTTC
.,.,TRBJ2-5,TRBV28,CASSFPLTGVGETQYF,TGTGCCAGCAGTTTCCCACTAACGGGAGTGGGAGAGACCCAGTACTTC
.,.,TRBJ2-7,TRBV7-9,CASSFSEDYEQYF,TGTGCCAGCAGCTTCTCCGAGGACTACGAGCAGTACTTC
.,.,TRBJ1-2,TRBV11-2,CASSPSTANYGYTF,TGTGCCAGCAGCCCGTCGACAGCTAACTATGGCTACACCTTC
.,TRBD1,TRBJ2-5,TRBV29-1,CSQGGQGGETQYF,TGCAGCCAAGGGGGACAGGGAGGTGAGACCCAGTACTTC
.,TRBD2,TRBJ2-2,TRBV5-1,CASTLVAGGADTGELFF,TGCGCCAGCACCCTTGTAGCGGGAGGAGCGGACACCGGGGAGCTGTTTTTT
.,.,TRBJ1-2,TRBV28,CASSFTGPEGYTF,TGTGCCAGCAGTTTTACAGGGCCTGAAGGCTACACCTTC
.,TRBD1,TRBJ1-5,TRBV7-2,CASSPDRAPVTQHF,TGTGCCAGCAGCCCGGACAGGGCTCCGGTGACCCAGCATTTT
.,TRBD2,TRBJ2-1,TRBV9,CASSVEGSGSDEQFF,TGTGCCAGCAGCGTAGAAGGTAGCGGGAGTGATGAGCAGTTCTTC
.,TRBD2,TRBJ2-1,TRBV11-3,CASLRGGTYNEQFF,TGTGCCAGCCTCCGGGGGGGAACCTACAATGAGCAGTTCTTC
.,.,TRBJ1-5,TRBV7-9,CASSLVAVGQQYQPQHF,TGTGCCAGCAGCTTAGTCGCGGTGGGGCAGCAGTATCAGCCCCAGCATTTT
once,.,TRBJ1-5,TRBV7-8,CASSLRAGDRQPQHF,TGTGCCAGCAGCTTAAGGGCGGGGGATCGCCAGCCCCAGCATTTT
.,.,TRBJ1-6,TRBV10-2,CASSDLGQDSPLHF,TGCGCCAGCAGTGACCTCGGCCAGGATTCACCCCTCCACTTT